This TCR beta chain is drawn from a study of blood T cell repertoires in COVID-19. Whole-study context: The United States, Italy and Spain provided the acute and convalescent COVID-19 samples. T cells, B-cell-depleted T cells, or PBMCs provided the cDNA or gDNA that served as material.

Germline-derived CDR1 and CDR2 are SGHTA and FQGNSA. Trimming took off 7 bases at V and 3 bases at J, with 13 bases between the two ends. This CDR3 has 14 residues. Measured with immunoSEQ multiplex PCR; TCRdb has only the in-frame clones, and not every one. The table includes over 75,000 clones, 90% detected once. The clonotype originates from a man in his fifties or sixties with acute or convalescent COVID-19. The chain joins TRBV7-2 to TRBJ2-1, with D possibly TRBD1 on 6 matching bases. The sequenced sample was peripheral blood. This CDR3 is CASKQGPLYNEQFF. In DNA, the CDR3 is TGTGCCAGCAAACAGGGTCCCCTCTACAATGAGCAGTTCTTC.